Listed here are 21 T cell receptor beta chains from one sample, sequenced in a study of blood T cell repertoires in COVID-19 (TCRdb year 2020). Libraries were built with the immunoSEQ multiplex PCR assay. TCRdb took this table from immuneACCESS and kept in-frame rearrangements with V and J called. Such tables lack part of the clones; where checked against another copy, unresolved V genes explain under half of the gap, and the rest is unexplained. The table for this sample lists under 35,000 clones; roughly 88% of them were counted only once. The top ten clonotypes cover approximately 6.2% of the sample. The sequenced sample was peripheral blood. Receptors originate from a human donor in a cohort sampled during active COVID-19.

This chain connects TRBV3-1 (or the pseudogene TRBV3-2) to TRBJ2-5, with 9 bases identical to TRBD2. Germline V gives CDR1 LGHDT, CDR2 YNNKEL (reference sequence). The CDR3 totals 16 residues. J was trimmed by 5 bases and V by 1 base; bases with no gene match: 8. CDR3 in amino acids: CASSQVTSGPKETQYF. Here the CDR3 DNA reads TGTGCCAGCAGCCAAGTCACTAGCGGGCCAAAGGAGACCCAGTACTTC.

The chain links TRBV19 to TRBJ2-3, with TRBD2 matching 13 bases. Trimming took 10 bases from V and 6 from J; bases not matched to a gene: 13. This CDR3 is 16 amino acids long. CDR1 and CDR2 from the germline V gene are LNHDA and SQIVND (reference sequence). The CDR3 reads CATPPELAGGRDTQYF. The CDR3 DNA reads TGTGCCACCCCACCGGAACTAGCGGGGGGGCGGGATACGCAGTATTTT.

The V call is TRBV4-3, the J call TRBJ2-2; 10 positions agree with TRBD2. Germline loops: CDR1 LGHNA, CDR2 YSLEER. Unmatched junction bases numbered 9, after V lost 0 bases and J lost 8 bases. The CDR3 contains 17 residues. The CDR3 DNA sequence: TGCGCCAGCAGCCAAGATTCCGGGCTAGCGGGGGCAGGGGAGCTGTTTTTT. Translated, it gives CASSQDSGLAGAGELFF.

This chain connects TRBV12-5 to TRBJ2-1; D is ambiguous. There are 13 residues in the CDR3. Germline CDR1 is LGHNT and CDR2 is FRNRAP. V gave up 1 base and J gave up 4 bases, with 5 bases separating them. CDR3 protein: CASGLDEYNEQFF. The CDR3 DNA reads TGTGCTAGTGGTTTGGACGAGTACAATGAGCAGTTCTTC.

V usage is TRBV20-1 and J usage is TRBJ1-5, with 11 bases that match TRBD1. The CDR3 loop spans 15 amino acids. The germline CDR1 and CDR2 sequences are DFQATT and SNEGSKA (reference sequence). V shed 3 bases, J shed 4 bases, and the junction held 5 bases outside the gene matches. CDR3 sequence (DNA): TGCAGTGCTAGTCTAGGGACAGGGGGTAATCAGCCCCAGCATTTT. Translated: CSASLGTGGNQPQHF.

The chain is built from TRBV6-5 and TRBJ1-1; 9 nucleotides align to TRBD1. The V segment lost 2 bases and the J segment 10 bases; nucleotides outside the gene matches: 14. Germline V gene data show CDR1 as MNHEY and CDR2 as SVGAGI. The CDR3 sequence is 16 residues long. This CDR3 reads CASSYAAGGQGSLAFF. In DNA, the CDR3 is TGTGCCAGCAGTTACGCGGCCGGGGGACAGGGTTCTTTAGCTTTCTTT.

This chain joins TRBV10-2 and TRBJ2-7, with D tentatively TRBD2 (7 bases). V lost 7 bases to trimming and J lost 3 bases, with 13 bases between them. This CDR3 contains 13 residues. The germline V gene has CDR1 WSHSY and CDR2 SAAADI. CDR3 amino acids: CASIGGGNYEQYF. CDR3 bases: TGCGCCAGCATCGGCGGGGGCAACTACGAGCAGTACTTC.

This rearrangement joins TRBV7-6 to TRBJ2-7; TRBD1 aligns across 7 bases. The ends lost 1 base at V and 3 bases at J; junction bases unmatched: 6. Germline CDR1 SGHVS, CDR2 FNYEAQ. The CDR3 extends over 15 amino acids. The DNA of the CDR3 is TGTGCCAGCAGCTTAGGACAGGGAGTCAACTACGAGCAGTACTTC. It yields the protein CASSLGQGVNYEQYF.

This clone has a handful of counts. The gene calls are TRBV13 and TRBJ2-7, with 10 positions matching TRBD1. Germline assignment: CDR1 PRHDT and CDR2 FYEKMQ (reference sequence). The CDR3 has 16 amino acids. The V gene end was trimmed by 6 bases and the J gene end by 4 bases; junction bases not matched to a gene: 12. CDR3: CASSTTGGQGRYEQYF. CDR3 DNA sequence: TGTGCCAGCAGTACGACGGGGGGACAGGGGAGGTACGAGCAGTACTTC. Full variable domain (remainder filled in from reference TRBV13 and TRBJ2-7): AAGVIQSPRHLIKEKRETATLKCYPIPRHDTVYWYQQGPGQDPQFLISFYEKMQSDKGSIPDRFSAQQFSDYHSELNMSSLELGDSALYFCASSTTGGQGRYEQYFGPGTRLTVT.

This clone was found once. The rearrangement uses TRBV29-1 and TRBJ2-3; TRBD1 agrees at 8 bases. The CDR3 runs to 13 residues. Germline CDR1 SQVTM, CDR2 ANQGSEA. V lost 6 bases, J lost 0 bases, and 2 bases stayed unmatched. The DNA of the CDR3 is TGCAGCGTGGGGACAGGTAGCACAGATACGCAGTATTTT. Translated, it gives CSVGTGSTDTQYF.

The rearrangement uses TRBV7-9 and TRBJ2-7, with 9 bases aligning to TRBD1. Trimming removed 5 bases from V and 3 bases from J; junction bases left unmatched: 5. Germline lookup yields CDR1 SEHNR and CDR2 FQNEAQ (reference sequence). CDR3 length: 14 residues. The CDR3 coding sequence is TGTGCCAGCAGCATCCGGGACAGGGTCTACGAGCAGTACTTC. Protein sequence: CASSIRDRVYEQYF.

The V gene is TRBV2, the J gene TRBJ2-3; D possibly corresponds to TRBD2 (7 bases). This CDR3 spans 15 amino acids. Germline loops: CDR1 SNHLY, CDR2 FYNNEI. Trimming shortened V by 3 bases and J by 5 bases, and 15 bases separated the two germline ends. CDR3 nucleotides: TGTGCCAGCAGTGAGAGGGGGGGACGGGTAGATACGCAGTATTTT. Residues: CASSERGGRVDTQYF.

This chain connects TRBV6-5 to TRBJ2-1, with TRBD1 matching 8 bases. Germline CDR1 MNHEY, CDR2 SVGAGI. The CDR3 length is 12 residues. V gave up 6 bases and J gave up 12 bases; unmatched junction bases: 7. CDR3: CASRDQTGAQFF. CDR3 nucleotides: TGTGCCAGCAGAGACCAGACAGGGGCGCAGTTCTTC.

J is TRBJ1-5 and V is TRBV30; 7 bases are a match to TRBD1. Germline CDR1 and CDR2: GTSNPN and SVGIG (reference sequence). The V and J ends lost 1 base and 7 bases, in that order; junction bases with no gene match: 7. This CDR3 spans 14 amino acids. The CDR3 DNA is TGTGCCTGGAGTGCCCACAGGGGTTCCCAGCCCCAGCATTTT. Protein: CAWSAHRGSQPQHF.

This clone has only a few counts. This chain connects TRBV5-4 to TRBJ1-1, with D tentatively TRBD1 (5 bases). CDR1 SGHNT and CDR2 YYREEE come from the germline V gene (reference sequence). V was clipped by 0 bases and J by 6 bases, with 9 bases between them. CDR3 length: 13 residues. CDR3 DNA sequence: TGTGCCAGCAGCTTGGGGGGGGATGCTGAAGCTTTCTTT. Translation: CASSLGGDAEAFF.

The J gene is TRBJ1-1, the V gene TRBV9, with 11 bases matching TRBD1. The CDR3 extends over 14 amino acids. V trimming: 3 bases; J trimming: 4 bases; junction bases outside the gene matches: 2. The V gene's germline CDR1 is SGDLS and CDR2 YYNGEE. CDR3 amino acids: CASSAGQGGTEAFF. The CDR3 region has the DNA TGTGCCAGCAGCGCGGGACAGGGGGGCACTGAAGCTTTCTTT.

This clone appeared a few times. V and J are TRBV18 and TRBJ1-4; TRBD1 matches 7 bases. Germline V lookup: CDR1 KGHSH, CDR2 LQKENI. Trimming removed 0 bases from V and 7 bases from J; junction bases left unmatched: 5. The CDR3 covers 15 residues. CDR3 protein: CASSPPDRVGEKLFF. The DNA of the CDR3 is TGTGCCAGCTCACCACCCGACAGGGTGGGTGAAAAACTGTTTTTT.

The J gene is TRBJ1-5, the V gene TRBV19; the D gene is possibly TRBD1 (5 bases). CDR1 and CDR2 (germline): LNHDA, SQIVND (reference sequence). The germline V and J ends were trimmed by 4 bases and 9 bases, with 19 bases remaining between them. This CDR3 has 15 residues. The CDR3 bases are TGTGCCAGTAGTACGGCTGGAGGGACTAAGGGGCCCCAGCATTTT. Amino acids: CASSTAGGTKGPQHF.

The chain has TRBV11-2 and TRBJ2-5, with D maybe TRBD2 (6 bases). Germline assignment: CDR1 SGHAT and CDR2 FQNNGV. This CDR3 has 16 amino acids. The V gene lost 5 bases and the J gene lost 5 bases, with 21 bases spanning the gap. CDR3 bases: TGTGCCAGCAGCCCTACGACCCTGACTAGGGATGAGACCCAGTACTTC. Amino acids: CASSPTTLTRDETQYF.

This rearrangement joins TRBV19 to TRBJ2-5, with 8 bases identical to TRBD1. The V and J ends lost 1 base and 4 bases, in that order; junction bases with no gene match: 8. The germline CDR1 and CDR2 sequences are LNHDA and SQIVND (reference sequence). This CDR3 has 16 amino acids. The CDR3 nucleotides are TGTGCCAGTAGTATAGGTTCCAGGGGGCCTGGAGAGACCCAGTACTTC. Translation: CASSIGSRGPGETQYF.

The chain recombines TRBV6-5 with TRBJ2-1; 7 bases match TRBD2. The CDR3 has 15 amino acids. The V segment lost 2 bases and the J segment 1 base; nucleotides outside the gene matches: 2. The germline CDR1 and CDR2 sequences are MNHEY and SVGAGI. The CDR3 is CASSYGGGSYNEQFF. The CDR3 DNA reads TGTGCCAGCAGTTACGGCGGGGGTTCCTACAATGAGCAGTTCTTC.